Listed below are T cell receptor beta chains from one sample, sequenced in a study of blood T cell repertoires in COVID-19. Measured with immunoSEQ multiplex PCR; TCRdb has only the in-frame clones, and not every one. Altogether some 500,000 clones are present, about 88% being singletons, with the ten largest covering about 8.2%. The material sequenced was peripheral blood. The receptors originated from a woman aged 45 to 65 with COVID-19, enrolled during active disease. The CDR3 runs from the conserved cysteine through the conserved F or W. D genes are given only for firm matches. A clone size is listed for some rows: how often the clone was seen (once, few, many), or a class if it is expanded.

>TRBJ1-1|NA|TRBV28|NA
CASSRQNLPAEAFF
TGTGCCAGCAGTAGACAGAACCTCCCCGCTGAAGCTTTCTTT
>TRBJ2-7|NA|TRBV4-2|few
CASSPSGKGGYEQYF
TGTGCCAGCAGCCCTTCGGGGAAGGGAGGATACGAGCAGTACTTC
>TRBJ2-7|TRBD1|TRBV7-6|NA
CASSSSTGTVLYEQYF
TGTGCCAGCAGCTCTTCAACCGGGACAGTTCTTTACGAGCAGTACTTC
>TRBJ2-7|NA|TRBV6-1|NA
CASSDQWLYEQYF
TGTGCCAGCAGTGATCAGTGGCTTTACGAGCAGTACTTC
>TRBJ1-1|NA|TRBV6-5|NA
CASSYGDRTEAFF
TGTGCCAGCAGTTACGGAGACAGGACTGAAGCTTTCTTT
>TRBJ2-1|TRBD2|TRBV4-2|NA
CASSQDAPRGAGDEQFF
TGTGCCAGCAGCCAAGATGCCCCGCGGGGGGCCGGCGATGAGCAGTTCTTC
>TRBJ2-5|NA|TRBV30|NA
CAWSVGETQYF
TGTGCCTGGAGTGTCGGAGAGACCCAGTACTTC
>TRBJ1-2|NA|TRBV5-1|NA
CASSLGNMREGYTF
TGCGCCAGCAGCTTGGGGAACATGAGGGAGGGCTACACCTTC
>TRBJ1-3|NA|TRBV11-2|once
CASSLPTGKGNTIYF
TGTGCCAGCAGCTTACCCACAGGGAAGGGAAACACCATATATTTT
>TRBJ2-7|TRBD1|TRBV29-1|NA
CSVTGGGEQYF
TGCAGCGTCACAGGGGGAGGCGAGCAGTACTTC
>TRBJ2-3|NA|TRBV2|NA
CASVGPDTQYF
TGTGCCAGCGTGGGGCCAGATACGCAGTATTTT
>TRBJ1-2|TRBD1|TRBV6-1|NA
CASSADGLTGIYGYTF
TGTGCCAGCAGTGCAGATGGGTTGACAGGGATATATGGCTACACCTTC
>TRBJ1-1|NA|TRBV11-3|NA
CASSYSWNTEAFF
TGTGCCAGCAGCTACTCCTGGAACACTGAAGCTTTCTTT